The 24 T cell receptor beta chains reported below all come from one sample, sequenced in a study of response to subunit inactivated influenza vaccine. In TCRdb, the RT-PCR reads were re-called with MiXCR into one record per CDR3 protein. The sample has about 800,000 distinct CDR3 sequences, around 20% seen once. The specimen comprised PBMCs from blood, sampled more than 4 days after vaccination. These receptors were collected from a man aged 50 or older who received an inactivated influenza vaccine.

This clonotype was observed many times. The chain joins TRBV10-3 to TRBJ2-5; the D is unclear. The V and J ends lost 5 bases and 2 bases respectively, with 12 bases between them. The CDR3 sequence is 14 residues long. Looked up from germline, CDR1 is ENHRY and CDR2 is SYGVKD. CDR3 residues: CAISKFVDQETQYF. The CDR3 region has the DNA TGTGCCATCAGTAAGTTTGTGGATCAAGAGACCCAGTACTTC.

This chain uses TRBV2 with TRBJ2-3, with D possibly matching TRBD2 (6 bases). Deletions cut 7 bases from V and 2 bases from J, with 10 bases between. Germline lookup yields CDR1 SNHLY and CDR2 FYNNEI. The length of the CDR3 is 13 residues. DNA for the CDR3: TGTGCCAGCAAGGCGGGGATCACAGATACGCAGTATTTT. It specifies CASKAGITDTQYF.

The sample holds one count of this clonotype. The chain is built from TRBV7-6 and TRBJ2-7; D perhaps matches TRBD2 (6 bases). This CDR3 comprises 14 residues. Trimming removed 5 bases at V and 2 bases at J, with 13 bases between. Looked up from germline, CDR1 is SGHVS and CDR2 is FNYEAQ. CDR3 coding DNA: TGTGCCAGCAGCCCGCGGGACTGGACCTACGAGCAGTACTTC. This encodes CASSPRDWTYEQYF. Looking up the rest from reference TRBV7-6 and TRBJ2-7 gives the full variable domain: GAGVSQSPRYKVTKRGQDVALRCDPISGHVSLYWYRQALGQGPEFLTYFNYEAQQDKSGLPNDRFSAERPEGSISTLTIQRTEQRDSAMYRCASSPRDWTYEQYFGPGTRLTVT.

This clonotype came up many times. The chain is built from TRBV24-1 and TRBJ2-3, with D perhaps TRBD2 (5 bases). The V gene lost 5 bases and the J gene lost 4 bases, with 12 bases spanning the gap. Germline V lookup: CDR1 KGHDR, CDR2 SFDVKD. The length of the CDR3 is 14 residues. CDR3 sequence: CATSAASLPDTQYF. For the CDR3, the DNA is TGTGCCACCAGTGCGGCTAGCCTCCCAGATACGCAGTATTTT.

The rearrangement links TRBV6-2 or TRBV6-3 to TRBJ1-1, with 7 bases identical to TRBD1. Losses at the gene ends were 10 bases for V and 4 bases for J; bases not matched to a gene: 6. Germline V gene data show CDR1 as MNHEY and CDR2 as SVGEGT. The CDR3 consists of 12 residues. The CDR3 region is CATRTGSTEAFF. The CDR3 region has the DNA TGTGCCACCCGGACAGGAAGCACTGAAGCTTTCTTT.

The sample holds many counts of this clonotype. The rearrangement links TRBV12-3 or TRBV12-4 to TRBJ2-1, with 8 bases that match TRBD1. This CDR3 spans 14 amino acids. Trimming at V came to 5 bases and at J to 2 bases, leaving 2 bases not matched to a gene. The CDR3 is CASSTQGAYNEQFF. The CDR3 DNA reads as TGTGCCAGCAGTACACAGGGGGCCTACAATGAGCAGTTCTTC.

Only a few counts were recorded for this clonotype. The rearrangement uses TRBV6-1 and TRBJ2-7; the match to TRBD2 covers 10 bases. The J segment lost 5 bases and the V segment lost 6 bases, leaving 10 bases of the junction unmatched. The CDR3 has 15 residues. Germline V gives CDR1 MNHNS, CDR2 SASEGT. The CDR3 nucleotides are TGTGCCAGCAGAACGGAAGCGGGAGGGATCCACGAGCAGTACTTC. It encodes CASRTEAGGIHEQYF.

The count of this clonotype is one. The gene calls are TRBV28 and TRBJ2-3; 11 bases match TRBD2. The J segment lost 5 bases and the V segment lost 2 bases, leaving 9 bases of the junction unmatched. Germline V gene sequence: CDR1 MDHEN, CDR2 SYDVKM. The CDR3 runs 17 residues. Here the CDR3 DNA reads TGTGCCAGCAGTTTACGCCTACTAGCGGGAGTTGGAGATACGCAGTATTTT. This sequence encodes CASSLRLLAGVGDTQYF.

V usage is TRBV5-6 and J usage is TRBJ2-1; D tentatively fits TRBD1 or TRBD2 (5 bases each). V lost 5 bases to trimming and J lost 2 bases, with 14 bases between them. CDR1 SGHDT and CDR2 YYEEEE come from the germline V gene. The CDR3 has 15 amino acids. The CDR3 region has the DNA TGTGCCAGCAGAAAACCGGGACGAGCCTACAATGAGCAGTTCTTC. Its translation: CASRKPGRAYNEQFF.

The J gene is TRBJ2-3, the V gene TRBV5-6; 8 bases map to TRBD2. The germline V gene has CDR1 SGHDT and CDR2 YYEEEE. Trimming at V came to 0 bases and at J to 4 bases, leaving 7 bases not matched to a gene. There are 16 residues in the CDR3. DNA for the CDR3: TGTGCCAGCAGCTTGGTAACTAGCGGTTGGTCAGATACGCAGTATTTT. This gives the protein CASSLVTSGWSDTQYF.

The chain recombines TRBV12-3 or TRBV12-4 with TRBJ2-5; D may correspond to TRBD1 or TRBD2 (5 bases each). The CDR3 loop spans 13 amino acids. Trimming pared 6 bases from V and 13 bases from J, leaving 21 bases between. The CDR3 reads CASSPGDGLSLYF. The DNA for the CDR3 is TGTGCCAGCAGCCCCGGGGACGGCTTGTCCCTGTACTTC.

This clonotype has only a few counts. V usage is TRBV7-2 and J usage is TRBJ2-3; the match to TRBD1 covers 7 bases. Germline-derived CDR1 and CDR2 are SGHTA and FQGNSA. V dropped 6 bases and J dropped 9; count of bases not matched to a gene: 12. The CDR3 loop spans 14 amino acids. The CDR3 coding sequence is TGTGCCAGCAGAGGACAGGAGCACATTCTAACGCAGTATTTT. This codes for CASRGQEHILTQYF.

This chain joins TRBV10-3 and TRBJ2-3; 8 bases align to TRBD2. The CDR3 is made up of 14 amino acids. Per germline, CDR1 ENHRY and CDR2 SYGVKD. The trim removed 8 bases at V and 3 bases at J, leaving 7 bases unmatched. The CDR3 loop is CAIARGGRTDTQYF. Here the CDR3 DNA reads TGTGCCATCGCCCGGGGGGGCAGGACAGATACGCAGTATTTT.

The chain joins TRBV7-9 to TRBJ1-1; D possibly corresponds to TRBD1 (6 bases). The CDR3 length is 14 residues. The V and J ends lost 5 bases and 7 bases respectively, with 17 bases between them. Per the germline V gene, CDR1 is SEHNR and CDR2 is FQNEAQ (reference sequence). The chain's CDR3 is CASSTTWDTREAFF. DNA for the CDR3: TGTGCCAGCAGCACAACCTGGGACACCCGTGAAGCTTTCTTT.

V gene TRBV6-2 or TRBV6-3 combines with J gene TRBJ1-5; D remains unclear. V was pared by 8 bases and J by 2 bases, with 10 bases between. The length of the CDR3 is 13 residues. The V gene's germline CDR1 is MNHEY and CDR2 SVGEGT. The CDR3 coding sequence is TGTGCCAGCGGAGCACGGCGCAATCAGCCCCAGCATTTT. Residues: CASGARRNQPQHF.

This clonotype was seen a handful of times. This rearrangement joins TRBV18 to TRBJ2-3; D is ambiguous. V lost 1 base and J lost 0, with 17 bases in between. Germline V CDR1 and CDR2: KGHSH, LQKENI. The CDR3 is made up of 18 amino acids. The CDR3 reads CASSPRWAQEPSTDTQYF. For the CDR3, the DNA is TGTGCCAGCTCACCACGGTGGGCGCAGGAACCTAGCACAGATACGCAGTATTTT.

This sequence joins TRBV20-1 and TRBJ2-3; TRBD2 agrees at 10 bases. This CDR3 is built from 14 residues. V shed 6 bases, J shed 4 bases, and the junction held 7 bases outside the gene matches. Germline CDR1 DFQATT, CDR2 SNEGSKA (reference sequence). The chain's CDR3 is CSAGPSGGSDTQYF. The CDR3 DNA sequence: TGCAGTGCGGGCCCTAGCGGGGGATCAGATACGCAGTATTTT.

The genes are TRBV11-2 and TRBJ1-2; D call uncertain. Trimming left V 0 bases short and J 7 bases short, with 6 bases between. The CDR3 totals 12 residues. In germline, CDR1 is SGHAT, CDR2 FQNNGV. CDR3 bases: TGTGCCAGCAGCTTAGAAGTATCTGGCTACACCTTC. Protein sequence: CASSLEVSGYTF.

There are a few counts of this clonotype. J is TRBJ2-3 and V is TRBV12-3 or TRBV12-4; tentative D call: TRBD1 (6 bases). The V end was cut by 5 bases, the J end by 9 bases, with 15 bases between. The CDR3 loop spans 13 amino acids. CDR3 sequence: CASSLSPTGTQYF. The CDR3 nucleotides are TGTGCCAGCAGTCTTTCGCCAACAGGGACGCAGTATTTT.

This clonotype was counted a few times. V usage is TRBV29-1 and J usage is TRBJ2-7, with a tentative D call TRBD1 (6 bases). Trimming left V 6 bases short and J 0 bases short, with 18 bases between. The germline V gene encodes CDR1 SQVTM and CDR2 ANQGSEA. This CDR3 is 15 amino acids long. The CDR3 nucleotides read TGCAGCGTCCCAGGGGCAGGGACCGACTCCTACGAGCAGTACTTC. Its protein is CSVPGAGTDSYEQYF.

This clonotype was seen a handful of times. The CDR3 loop is CASSPRQGSFYEQYF. CDR3 in DNA: TGTGCCAGCTCACCTAGACAGGGATCATTCTACGAGCAGTACTTC. The J gene is TRBJ2-7, the V gene TRBV18; 7 nucleotides match TRBD1. The V and J ends lost 3 bases and 3 bases, in that order; junction bases with no gene match: 8. CDR1 and CDR2 from the germline V gene are KGHSH and LQKENI. The length of the CDR3 is 15 residues.

In its sample, this clonotype was seen a few times. The rearrangement uses TRBV6-5 and TRBJ2-7; a possible D gene is TRBD1 (6 bases). CDR1 and CDR2 (germline): MNHEY, SVGAGI. The V end lost 5 bases, the J end lost 1 base, and 9 bases lay between the germline ends. The CDR3 runs to 13 residues. The CDR3 bases are TGTGCCAGCAGTAACCAGGGGTCCTACGAGCAGTACTTC. This gives the protein CASSNQGSYEQYF.

This clonotype was picked up a small number of times. This sequence joins TRBV7-2 and TRBJ1-1; 8 nucleotides line up with TRBD1. Germline V CDR1 and CDR2: SGHTA, FQGNSA. This CDR3 is 15 amino acids long. The trim removed 4 bases at V and 8 bases at J, leaving 12 bases unmatched. DNA for the CDR3: TGTGCCAGCAGCTCCCACCCCGGGACAGGATCAGAAGCTTTCTTT. As protein: CASSSHPGTGSEAFF. Supplemented by reference TRBV7-2 and TRBJ1-1, the full variable domain reads GAGVSQSPSNKVTEKGKDVELRCDPISGHTALYWYRQSLGQGLEFLIYFQGNSAPDKSGLPSDRFSAERTGGSVSTLTIQRTQQEDSAVYLCASSSHPGTGSEAFFGQGTRLTVV.

At least ten counts were recorded for this clonotype. The rearrangement uses TRBV7-9 and TRBJ2-5; 8 bases are a match to TRBD1. The germline gives CDR1 SEHNR, CDR2 FQNEAQ (reference sequence). Trimming removed 3 bases from V and 4 bases from J; junction bases left unmatched: 7. This CDR3 has 15 residues. This CDR3 reads CASSFDRGGGETQYF. DNA for the CDR3: TGTGCCAGCAGCTTTGACAGGGGTGGAGGAGAGACCCAGTACTTC.